These 7 T cell receptor beta chains were sequenced from one sample in a study of post-analysis software for immune sequencing data. Unique molecular identifiers featured in each of the TCR beta cDNA libraries. TCRdb independently ran MiXCR on the PCR reads; one entry per CDR3 protein. This table has hundreds of thousands of distinct CDR3 sequences, around 60% appearing once. Antigen specificity for these receptors is unknown. Study observations and caveats: Four or five TRBV segments, TRBV5-6, TRBV5-1 and TRBV20-1 among them, were found more frequent in patients than controls.

Material: blood. Receptors originate from a girl aged 2-15 years with multiple sclerosis.

The chain joins TRBV20-1 to TRBJ1-6, with D perhaps matching TRBD1 (6 bases). V was cut by 1 base and J by 7 bases, with 17 bases left in between. Looked up from germline, CDR1 is DFQATT and CDR2 is SNEGSKA (reference sequence). CDR3 length: 16 amino acids. The CDR3 spells CSARGSTGLGNSPLHF. For the CDR3, the DNA is TGCAGTGCTAGAGGCTCAACAGGGCTGGGGAATTCACCCCTCCACTTT.

This clonotype was detected only a few times. This chain joins TRBV27 and TRBJ2-1; the D call may be TRBD1 or TRBD2 (6 bases each). CDR1 is MNHEY, CDR2 SMNVEV, per germline (reference sequence). Between the trimmed V and J ends, which lost 3 bases and 8 bases, there was a span of 11 bases. The CDR3 has 13 residues. The CDR3 sequence is CASSFNRGHEQFF. DNA of the CDR3: TGTGCCAGCAGTTTTAACCGGGGGCATGAGCAGTTCTTC.

The chain uses TRBV11-2 and TRBJ1-2, with D unresolved. The germline CDR1 and CDR2 sequences are SGHAT and FQNNGV. CDR3 size: 14 residues. V was trimmed by 1 base and J by 4 bases, leaving 10 bases between them. The CDR3, as DNA: TGTGCCAGCAGCTTAGTGTCAGTCCGCTATGGCTACACCTTC. This encodes CASSLVSVRYGYTF.

This chain joins TRBV29-1 and TRBJ2-7; D is ambiguous. The V and J ends lost 4 bases and 3 bases respectively, with 10 bases between them. This CDR3 has 12 residues. The germline gives CDR1 SQVTM, CDR2 ANQGSEA. The CDR3 DNA follows: TGCAGCGTTGGAGGTGGGGTCTACGAGCAGTACTTC. The encoded protein is CSVGGGVYEQYF.

The rearrangement links TRBV14 to TRBJ2-1; D is possibly TRBD1 or TRBD2 (5 bases each). The CDR3 totals 13 residues. Germline CDR1 SGHDN, CDR2 FVKESK. V was pared by 0 bases and J by 12 bases, with 12 bases between. This chain's CDR3 is CASSQERGYGQFF. DNA for the CDR3: TGTGCCAGCAGCCAAGAGAGGGGCTATGGGCAGTTCTTC.

This chain links TRBV2 with TRBJ2-3, with 11 bases identical to TRBD2. J lost 0 bases, V lost 5 bases, and 4 bases had no gene match. This CDR3 is built from 16 residues. Looked up from germline, CDR1 is SNHLY and CDR2 is FYNNEI. The CDR3 DNA reads as TGTGCCAGCAGTCTCTCTAGCGGGAGGAGCACAGATACGCAGTATTTT. Encoded protein: CASSLSSGRSTDTQYF.

This clonotype was counted a few times. This chain links TRBV5-1 with TRBJ2-1, with TRBD1 as a possible D gene (6 bases). This CDR3 region has 13 residues. CDR1 and CDR2 (germline): SGHRS, YFSETQ. Trimming stripped 4 bases from V and 6 bases from J, with 11 bases between. Here the CDR3 reads CASSTGSGNEQFF. Written as DNA, the CDR3 is TGCGCCAGCAGCACAGGGTCGGGCAATGAGCAGTTCTTC.